Listed below are T cell receptor beta chains from one sample, sequenced in a study of cytomegalovirus exposure and HLA in healthy donors. Profiling relied on immunoSEQ multiplex PCR, and the TCRdb table lists in-frame clones only, not all of them. The sample lists more than 200,000 clones; approximately 79% were seen once. The sequenced material came from PBMCs. The receptor set was obtained from a man younger than 30 in good health and CMV-seronegative. Each CDR3 is given with its conserved first and last residue. Fields, in order: V gene, D gene, clone size, J gene, CDR3 protein, CDR3 DNA. The D gene is left open where the match is weak. Expanded clones are given a class, and other clones once, few, many or no size at all.

V gene: TRBV7-5; D gene: -; clone size: -; J gene: TRBJ2-7; CDR3 protein: CARSLPSPGLFYEQYF; CDR3 DNA: TGTGCCAGAAGCTTACCCTCCCCGGGTTTATTCTACGAGCAGTACTTC
V gene: TRBV19; D gene: TRBD2; clone size: -; J gene: TRBJ2-3; CDR3 protein: CASSIAPPGGRTQYF; CDR3 DNA: TGTGCCAGTAGTATAGCCCCGCCGGGCGGGAGGACGCAGTATTTT
V gene: TRBV9; D gene: TRBD2; clone size: -; J gene: TRBJ2-1; CDR3 protein: CASSLSMPSGGYNEQFF; CDR3 DNA: TGTGCCAGCAGCCTCTCCATGCCTAGCGGGGGATACAATGAGCAGTTCTTC
V gene: TRBV11-3; D gene: -; clone size: -; J gene: TRBJ1-1; CDR3 protein: CASSRGDLGAFF; CDR3 DNA: TGTGCCAGCAGCCGGGGTGATTTGGGAGCTTTCTTT
V gene: TRBV30; D gene: -; clone size: -; J gene: TRBJ2-7; CDR3 protein: CAWSPQGSGEQYF; CDR3 DNA: TGTGCCTGGAGTCCTCAGGGATCCGGCGAGCAGTACTTC
V gene: TRBV27; D gene: TRBD2; clone size: -; J gene: TRBJ2-1; CDR3 protein: CASSLLASGGILEQFF; CDR3 DNA: TGTGCCAGCAGTTTATTGGCCAGCGGGGGAATCTTAGAGCAGTTCTTC
V gene: TRBV9; D gene: TRBD2; clone size: -; J gene: TRBJ2-3; CDR3 protein: CASSVDPPGLVYDTQYF; CDR3 DNA: TGTGCCAGCAGCGTAGACCCCCCGGGACTAGTTTACGATACGCAGTATTTT
V gene: TRBV25-1; D gene: -; clone size: -; J gene: TRBJ1-2; CDR3 protein: CASSEELWYGYTF; CDR3 DNA: TGTGCCAGCAGTGAAGAACTTTGGTATGGCTACACCTTC
V gene: TRBV6-1; D gene: -; clone size: -; J gene: TRBJ2-5; CDR3 protein: CASSAMETQYF; CDR3 DNA: TGTGCCAGCAGTGCCATGGAGACCCAGTACTTC
V gene: TRBV1; D gene: -; clone size: -; J gene: TRBJ1-3; CDR3 protein: CTSSQSLRQGAAGNTIYF; CDR3 DNA: TGCACCAGCAGCCAAAGCCTAAGACAGGGGGCAGCTGGAAACACCATATATTTT
V gene: TRBV9; D gene: TRBD1; clone size: -; J gene: TRBJ2-5; CDR3 protein: CASSVGWGRQGVGETQYF; CDR3 DNA: TGTGCCAGCAGCGTAGGTTGGGGGCGACAGGGTGTTGGGGAGACCCAGTACTTC
V gene: TRBV13; D gene: TRBD2; clone size: -; J gene: TRBJ2-5; CDR3 protein: CASSLGLAGGQETQYF; CDR3 DNA: TGTGCCAGCAGCTTAGGACTAGCGGGGGGACAAGAGACCCAGTACTTC
V gene: TRBV10-3; D gene: -; clone size: once; J gene: TRBJ2-1; CDR3 protein: CAISESTGVGSYNEQFF; CDR3 DNA: TGTGCCATCAGTGAGTCGACGGGGGTAGGGTCCTACAATGAGCAGTTCTTC
V gene: TRBV7-3; D gene: -; clone size: -; J gene: TRBJ2-1; CDR3 protein: CASSLFGSSYNEQFF; CDR3 DNA: TGTGCCAGCAGCTTATTCGGTAGCTCCTACAATGAGCAGTTCTTC
V gene: TRBV6-1; D gene: -; clone size: -; J gene: TRBJ2-3; CDR3 protein: CASSDLRGTDTQYF; CDR3 DNA: TGTGCCAGCAGTGATCTTAGGGGGACAGATACGCAGTATTTT
V gene: TRBV5-1; D gene: TRBD1; clone size: -; J gene: TRBJ1-1; CDR3 protein: CASSLGGQYAEAFF; CDR3 DNA: TGCGCCAGCAGCTTGGGGGGACAGTATGCTGAAGCTTTCTTT
V gene: TRBV29-1; D gene: -; clone size: many; J gene: TRBJ1-4; CDR3 protein: CSVAGDREKLFF; CDR3 DNA: TGCAGCGTTGCAGGGGACCGTGAAAAACTGTTTTTT
V gene: TRBV2; D gene: TRBD2; clone size: -; J gene: TRBJ2-7; CDR3 protein: CASSGLADSYEQYF; CDR3 DNA: TGTGCCAGCAGTGGACTAGCGGACAGCTACGAGCAGTACTTC
V gene: TRBV5-1; D gene: TRBD1; clone size: -; J gene: TRBJ2-1; CDR3 protein: CASSLLPDRGLYNEQFF; CDR3 DNA: TGCGCCAGCAGCTTGCTACCCGACAGGGGGCTTTACAATGAGCAGTTCTTC
V gene: TRBV9; D gene: -; clone size: -; J gene: TRBJ1-5; CDR3 protein: CASSARGQRGQPQHF; CDR3 DNA: TGTGCCAGCAGCGCCAGGGGCCAACGAGGGCAGCCCCAGCATTTT
V gene: TRBV9; D gene: TRBD2; clone size: -; J gene: TRBJ2-3; CDR3 protein: CASNPGPSGSPSYTDTQYF; CDR3 DNA: TGTGCCAGCAACCCAGGTCCTAGCGGGAGCCCCTCTTACACAGATACGCAGTATTTT
V gene: TRBV2; D gene: -; clone size: -; J gene: TRBJ2-4; CDR3 protein: CASSEALGGIYIQYF; CDR3 DNA: TGTGCCAGCAGTGAAGCGCTTGGGGGGATATACATTCAGTACTTC